Listed below are T cell receptor beta chains from one sample, sequenced in a study of T cells expressing NK-cell markers. TCRdb reprocessed the 5' RACE reads and reports one entry per CDR3 protein, with no DNA. In total, the table holds hundreds of thousands of distinct CDR3 sequences. The sequenced sample consisted of blood T cells: a sorted CD56 or NKG2C T cell subset, CD4+ or CD8+ T cells, or bulk PBMC T cells (not recorded which). All receptors derive from a man aged 18 to 29 in good health. The CDR3 runs from the conserved cysteine through the conserved F or W.

CDR3 protein: CASSFGRGNTEAFF
V gene: TRBV12-3/TRBV12-4
CDR3 length: 14
J gene: TRBJ1-1

CDR3 protein: CASSSGLAPVTYYEQYF
V gene: TRBV7-2
CDR3 length: 17
J gene: TRBJ2-7

CDR3 protein: CASGTGSWETQYF
V gene: TRBV9
CDR3 length: 13
J gene: TRBJ2-5

CDR3 protein: CASSWPGRAGETQYF
V gene: TRBV7-3
CDR3 length: 15
J gene: TRBJ2-5

CDR3 protein: CASSLRGSLGGEAFF
V gene: TRBV7-2
CDR3 length: 15
J gene: TRBJ1-1

CDR3 protein: CASSLGMDIQYF
V gene: TRBV19
CDR3 length: 12
J gene: TRBJ2-4

CDR3 protein: CASSLARRDSNQPQHF
V gene: TRBV12-3/TRBV12-4
CDR3 length: 16
J gene: TRBJ1-5

CDR3 protein: CSGGVQYEQYF
V gene: TRBV20-1
CDR3 length: 11
J gene: TRBJ2-7

CDR3 protein: CASGWGTGGGEQYF
V gene: TRBV12-3/TRBV12-4
CDR3 length: 14
J gene: TRBJ2-7

CDR3 protein: CASSSLPLRGPYNEQFF
V gene: TRBV11-3
CDR3 length: 17
J gene: TRBJ2-1